This T cell receptor beta chain was sequenced in a study of blood T cell repertoires in COVID-19. Background on the study: Some COVID-19 samples were acute and others convalescent; all came from the United States, Italy and Spain. PBMCs, B-cell-depleted T cells, or T cells provided the cDNA or gDNA that made up the material.

The length of the CDR3 is 16 residues. Losses at the gene ends were 2 bases for V and 5 bases for J; bases not matched to a gene: 8. Germline V gene sequence: CDR1 SNHLY, CDR2 FYNNEI. As originally analysed: Reference gene primers were amplified, and this amplification served to estimate nucleated cell counts. Sequencing used immunoSEQ multiplex PCR; TCRdb keeps in-frame clones, though not all of them. That table gives V, J and clone size, and the DNA gave D and trimming. The table has under 300,000 clones, about 83% seen once. The TCR comes from a young man who had recovered from COVID-19. The source material was peripheral blood. The chain has TRBV2 and TRBJ2-5; 10 nucleotides align to TRBD2. The CDR3 coding sequence is TGTGCCAGCAGTGAACAAGCGGGGGGGCTAGGGGAGACCCAGTACTTC. Translated: CASSEQAGGLGETQYF.